This T cell receptor beta chain was recorded in a study of siplizumab effects on memory and regulatory T cells. Study findings and constraints: Alloreactive sequences that could be traced to unstimulated CD4+ memory cells showed a significant reduction under siplizumab. The study found that mappable alloreactive CD4+ clones averaged around 69% Treg-derived with siplizumab and over 25% in controls.

Concerning this clone itself: Its antigen is undetermined.

Sequencing used immunoSEQ multiplex PCR; TCRdb keeps in-frame clones, though not all of them. Of over 90,000 clones listed, 80% to 95% are singletons. This CDR3 has 13 residues. Trimming shortened V by 6 bases and J by 9 bases, and 14 bases separated the two germline ends. The germline gives CDR1 MNHNY, CDR2 SVGAGI (reference sequence). This sequence was found in a human donor in good health. Sequencing used CD4+ T cells sorted from blood. This sequence joins TRBV6-6 and TRBJ2-2; tentative D call: TRBD2 (5 bases). The CDR3 is CASRGSNGRELFF. In DNA, the CDR3 is TGTGCCAGCAGAGGTAGCAACGGGAGGGAGCTGTTTTTT.